This T cell receptor beta chain is from a study of blood T cell repertoires in COVID-19. The table came from immunoSEQ multiplex PCR; TCRdb's copy has only in-frame clones and leaves some out. The repertoire holds a few hundred thousand clones, with 87% as singletons. CDR1 and CDR2 from the germline V gene are SEHNR and FQNEAQ (reference sequence). This CDR3 has 16 amino acids. V lost 2 bases, J lost 7 bases, and 7 bases stayed unmatched. The source of this sequence is a woman in her twenties or thirties who had recovered from COVID-19. This rearrangement joins TRBV7-9 to TRBJ1-6, with 8 bases identical to TRBD1. Sequenced input: PBMCs or T cells enriched from blood (not recorded which). The CDR3 loop reads CASSLTGQGGNSPLHF. The CDR3 nucleotides are TGTGCCAGCAGCTTAACAGGACAGGGTGGGAATTCACCCCTCCACTTT.